This TCR beta chain was recovered during a study of blood T cells in healthy people across ages. A second PCR, run for about 7 to 11 cycles, used a sample-barcoded 5' primer plus a J-beta primer mix. One entry per CDR3 protein, called by TCRdb with MiXCR from the 5' RACE reads. The sample has fewer than 700,000 distinct CDR3 sequences; more than 45% are singletons. CDR1 and CDR2 from the germline V gene are SEHNR and FQNEAQ (reference sequence). The CDR3 sequence is 16 residues long. The clonotype was recovered from a man of 80 years or more in good health. The material sequenced was blood. The V and J genes are TRBV7-9 and TRBJ2-7, with D possibly TRBD2 on 6 matching bases. The DNA end is more similar to TRBJ2-5, so the J call may be wrong. The CDR3 region has the DNA TGTGCCAGCAGCTTGGCTTCGCGGGGAACAGAAGAGACCCAGTACTTC. Amino acid sequence: CASSLASRGTEETQYF.